Sequencing of this TCR beta chain was carried out in a study of regulatory and conventional T cells in RAG deficiency. Study findings and constraints: Control T-cell subsets had markedly higher Shannon entropy and lower Simpson indices than RAG-deficient patients. Omenn patients showed >85% Treg-Tconv overlap and shorter CDR3 lengths.

Clones were sequenced by immunoSEQ multiplex PCR, and TCRdb holds only the in-frame ones, with some missing. Here the sample spans just over 30,000 clones, about 96% being singletons. Germline loops: CDR1 LNHDA, CDR2 SQIVND (reference sequence). The V gene end was trimmed by 5 bases and the J gene end by 0 bases; junction bases not matched to a gene: 10. The CDR3 is 19 residues long. Blood CD4+ CD25-low CD127-high conventional T cells supplied the genomic DNA template. Of note for this clone: Antigen specificity is unknown.

This same sample was also taken into another study, of regulatory T cells. From that report: The primer mix had 52 TRBV and 13 TRBJ primers. Patient repertoires had restricted TRB V-J pairs and skewed V and J usage, most in Tregs.

Sequenced material: CD25- CD4+ T cells sorted from blood. The sequence was obtained from a human donor in good health. J is TRBJ2-1 and V is TRBV19, with TRBD2 matching 13 bases. Written as DNA, the CDR3 is TGTGCCAGTAGTCGGGGACTAGCGGGGCTTGTTAGCTCCTACAATGAGCAGTTCTTC. It specifies CASSRGLAGLVSSYNEQFF. Based on the CDR3 plus reference TRBV19 and TRBJ2-1, the full variable domain is DGGITQSPKYLFRKEGQNVTLSCEQNLNHDAMYWYRQDPGQGLRLIYYSQIVNDFQKGDIAEGYSVSREKKESFPLTVTSAQKNPTAFYLCASSRGLAGLVSSYNEQFFGPGTRLTVL.